This T cell receptor (beta chain) was identified in a study of blood T cell repertoires in COVID-19. Across the whole study: Material from acute and convalescent COVID-19 was sourced from the United States, Italy and Spain.

Germline V CDR1 and CDR2: MNHEY, SMNVEV (reference sequence). CDR3 length: 11 residues. V gave up 3 bases and J gave up 10 bases, with 9 bases separating them. Using immunoSEQ multiplex PCR, the repertoire was profiled, and TCRdb retains in-frame clones only, with some absent. Here the sample spans 65,000 to 95,000 clones, 75% to 90% being singletons. The rearrangement joins TRBV27 to TRBJ1-1; tentatively, D is TRBD1 (6 bases). The sample comprised peripheral blood. This TCR was recovered from a woman between 40 and 55 years old with active or convalescent COVID-19. The CDR3 sequence is CASSLGGRAFF. The CDR3 nucleotides are TGTGCCAGCAGTTTGGGGGGGCGAGCTTTCTTT.